The sequence of this TCR beta chain was determined in a study of T-cell memory formation after mild COVID-19. Study-wide context: Clustering of TCRs was largely donor specific.

CDR3 size: 13 residues. The ends were cut back, 6 bases at V and 6 bases at J, with 12 bases in the middle. Germline lookup yields CDR1 MGHDK and CDR2 SYGVNS. Whole-study findings and limits: The appearance of some responding clones in pre-infection memory suggested that cross-reactive memory joined. Contracting CD4+ clones were located mainly in CM and EM, and CD8+ clones in EMRA.

Via MiXCR, TCRdb re-called the 5' RACE reads, giving one row per CDR3 protein. The sample lists about 210,000 distinct CDR3 sequences, 25% to 35% seen once, with about an eighth in the top ten. This clonotype was recorded a few times. Its antigen is currently unknown. This receptor was identified in an adult woman who had mild COVID-19 (a few samples of this study predate the infection). Cell type and time point are not known. The sequencing input was PBMCs or a T cell subset sorted from them (not recorded which). The chain combines TRBV25-1 with TRBJ2-1; D possibly corresponds to TRBD2 (6 bases). The CDR3 nucleotides are TGTGCCAGCAGGGAGGGGTCACTCAATGAGCAGTTCTTC. Amino acid sequence: CASREGSLNEQFF.